A single sample is the source of the 9 T cell receptor beta chains below, sequenced in a study of blood T cell repertoires in COVID-19 (dated by TCRdb to 2020 to 2021). The library came from the immunoSEQ multiplex PCR assay. Sourced from immuneACCESS, this table was stored by TCRdb with only in-frame sequences that have V and J called. A share of the clones is absent; for the studies checked, an unresolved V gene accounts for under half, and the remainder has no known explanation. The sample contains fewer than 600,000 clones, 80% to 90% of them found a single time. Approximately 0.9% of the sample goes to the ten largest clones. The sequencing sample was made of peripheral blood. The receptors here all came from a man aged 18 to 29 with COVID-19, enrolled during active disease.

This chain links TRBV9 with TRBJ1-2; TRBD1 matches at 10 bases. Germline V CDR1 and CDR2: SGDLS, YYNGEE. The V and J ends lost 6 bases and 7 bases, in that order; junction bases with no gene match: 12. There are 15 residues in the CDR3. The CDR3 DNA reads TGTGCCAGCACCAGGGTAGGGACAGGGGTTGGTGGCTACACCTTC. Its translation is CASTRVGTGVGGYTF.

Only one count was recorded for this clone. This chain links TRBV9 with TRBJ2-5, with D perhaps matching TRBD2 (5 bases). The ends were cut back, 3 bases at V and 5 bases at J, with 17 bases in the middle. The CDR3 runs 15 residues. The V gene's germline CDR1 is SGDLS and CDR2 YYNGEE. The chain's CDR3 is CASSASPGPGETQYF. DNA for the CDR3: TGTGCCAGCAGCGCCAGCCCCGGACCGGGGGAGACCCAGTACTTC.

The V gene is TRBV4-1, the J gene TRBJ2-2; 7 bases match TRBD2. V dropped 0 bases and J dropped 1; count of bases not matched to a gene: 5. CDR3 length: 17 residues. From germline, CDR1 is MGHRA and CDR2 YSYEKL. CDR3 residues: CASSQDWGGRNTGELFF. The CDR3 DNA reads TGCGCCAGCAGCCAAGATTGGGGCGGGAGGAACACCGGGGAGCTGTTTTTT.

Concerning this clone: The same CDR3 also results from other DNA sequences found in this sample. The chain recombines TRBV3-1 (or the pseudogene TRBV3-2) with TRBJ2-7; D call uncertain. Germline values: CDR1 LGHDT, CDR2 YNNKEL (reference sequence). V lost 1 base to trimming and J lost 7 bases, with 5 bases between them. The length of the CDR3 is 11 residues. The CDR3: CASSQGGEQYF. In DNA, the CDR3 is TGTGCCAGCAGCCAAGGCGGAGAGCAGTACTTC.

CDR3 coding DNA: TGCGCCAGCAGCTTGGCTGGGAGCGGGAGGAGCACGAACACCGGGGAGCTGTTTTTT. As protein: CASSLAGSGRSTNTGELFF. The chain has TRBV5-1 and TRBJ2-2, with 9 nucleotides matching TRBD2. V shed 0 bases, J shed 0 bases, and the junction held 9 bases outside the gene matches. Looked up from germline, CDR1 is SGHRS and CDR2 is YFSETQ. The CDR3 runs 19 residues.

This chain joins TRBV24-1 and TRBJ2-1; 7 nucleotides line up with TRBD2. This CDR3 has 17 amino acids. With 0 bases clipped from V and 0 bases from J, the junction kept 4 bases outside the gene matches. Germline V gives CDR1 KGHDR, CDR2 SFDVKD. In DNA, the CDR3 is TGTGCCACCAGTGATTTGCATGGCGGGAGCTCCTACAATGAGCAGTTCTTC. Its protein product is CATSDLHGGSSYNEQFF.

This clone has only a few counts. The chain has TRBV5-1 and TRBJ2-5; 11 positions match TRBD2. Trimming took 5 bases from V and 3 from J; bases not matched to a gene: 9. Germline CDR1 is SGHRS and CDR2 is YFSETQ. CDR3 size: 16 residues. The CDR3 protein is CASRRGVAGGEETQYF. The CDR3 nucleotides are TGCGCCAGCAGAAGAGGCGTAGCGGGAGGGGAAGAGACCCAGTACTTC.

The chain uses TRBV10-1 and TRBJ1-2; tentative D call: TRBD1 (6 bases). With 8 bases removed from V and 6 bases from J, the gap between germline ends came to 16 bases. This CDR3 comprises 13 residues. CDR1 and CDR2 (germline): WNHNN, SYGVQD (reference sequence). This CDR3 is CASARGLGNGYTF. CDR3 nucleotides: TGCGCCAGCGCCAGGGGCCTCGGGAATGGCTACACCTTC.

Of note for this clone: This CDR3 is also generated by other DNA sequences in the sample. V gene TRBV5-1 combines with J gene TRBJ1-4; 9 bases fit TRBD1. Germline values: CDR1 SGHRS, CDR2 YFSETQ. V trimming: 4 bases; J trimming: 0 bases; junction bases outside the gene matches: 7. The CDR3 loop spans 17 amino acids. CDR3 amino acids: CASSPGTGSATNEKLFF. The CDR3 bases are TGCGCCAGCAGCCCCGGGACAGGGAGTGCAACTAATGAAAAACTGTTTTTT.